The present TCR beta chain was sequenced within a study of shared clonotypes between healthy human individuals (dated by TCRdb to about 2020). Study-wide context: A couple of women and three men aged 18 to 49 years were included in the cohort. Different laboratories and diverse techniques were used to prepare libraries and sequence TCR repertoires, to increase sequencing depth and limit assay-specific biases. For each donor, CD4 naive and CD4 memory were each run on three plates, CD8 naive on two plates, and CD8 memory on one plate. The study deeply sequenced blood TCR repertoires of about 5 healthy adults to estimate repertoire size and the extent of clonotype sharing between individuals. Each donor's leukapheresis produced roughly between about 0.9 and 9.5 billion PBMCs. On the study overall, not on this receptor specifically: Compared with non-shared clonotypes, clonotypes shared by all four sorted-subset donors had higher generation probabilities. Pairwise subsampling indicated that sequencing depth was expected to affect the degree of clonotype sharing among donors. Rarefaction of sorted-subset datasets indicated incomplete sequencing despite the large sequencing depth. The genetic and exposure-history diversity represented was limited by the small number of donors. About 5% of naive CD4, more than 3% of naive CD8, roughly 2.5% of memory CD4, and 0.4% of memory CD8 clonotypes were shared across a few donors. Only blood was sampled, and tissue TCR repertoires likely differ from those in blood. Estimated clonotype richness was generally larger for naive than for memory subsets.

Points on this clone: The antigen it recognizes is unknown. No base-level quality is on record; no much larger clone is a single base apart.

TCR CDR3 regions were amplified from genomic DNA by multiplex PCR using the deep immunoSEQ assay. For each cell subset, the extracted genomic DNA was distributed evenly across all wells of several immunoSEQ 96-well plates, and each plate served as one replicate. For sorted subsets, each replicate PCR was loaded with roughly 200 ng genomic DNA, equivalent to roughly 30,000 T cell genomes. Purified libraries were measured with a Qubit 3.0 fluorometer, size-checked on a Bioanalyzer 2100, and measured again with the KAPA Library Quantification kit. Every immunoSEQ 96-well plate was sequenced on a separate single-read 150-cycle Illumina NextSeq 550 flow cell. The study's processing was this. The immunoSEQ output contained only junctional sequences without quality scores, so filtering could not match that applied to full-length reads. To assign V/J genes and CDR3, sequences were annotated against IMGT germline references using PyIR, a Python wrapper for IgBLAST v1.9. Reads were filtered out if the reads had weak V/J assignments (E-value above 1e-6), no CDR3, stop codons, out-of-frame junctions, or ambiguous translated residues. A V3J clonotype was defined by an identical inferred V gene, J gene, and CDR3 amino acid sequence. To compute the percentage overlap between repertoires, the number of shared unique clonotypes was divided by the size of the smaller repertoire. Richness of each repertoire was evaluated using RTK rarefaction, the Chao1 estimator, and Recon v2.1 estimates of unobserved clonotypes. Generation probabilities were computed with OLGA for all TCRbeta clonotypes obtained by the gDNA method from four donors. TCRdb took over this immuneACCESS table, retaining in-frame rearrangements with V and J assigned. Such tables are incomplete; in checked studies, under half of the missing clones stem from an unresolved V gene, and the remainder is unexplained. The DNA was the basis for D and trimming; V, J and clone size are from that table. The sample includes about 2.1 million clones, with around 93% observed a single time. About 1.7% of the sample belongs to the ten largest clones.

CD8 naive samples were CD45RO-negative cells positively selected for CCR7, giving a CD45RA+CCR7+ population that excluded TemRA cells. The donors were healthy, HIV-negative adults who had no recently reported acute infections or vaccinations. Only Caucasian adults living in Nashville, Tennessee, USA were represented among the donors. Blood was collected by leukapheresis, and PBMCs were isolated by Ficoll-Histopaque density gradient centrifugation and then cryopreserved in liquid nitrogen vapor phase. Analytical flow cytometry was used to check the purity and quantity of every magnetically sorted T cell population. Genomic DNA was isolated from every sorted fraction and measured by UV absorbance on a Nanodrop 2000c. V loses 5 bases at its end and J loses 1 base; junction bases beyond the gene matches: 7. Its CDR3 holds 16 amino acids, cysteine through phenylalanine. Just the 48-base CDR3 DNA is kept, in frame starting at base 1. Sequences PRHDT (CDR1) and FYEKMQ (CDR2) are obtained from the germline V gene (reference sequence).

The rearranged chain carries TRBV13 and TRBJ2-3, with 9 junctional bases fitting TRBD2. Sequencing used naive CD8+ T cells from PBMCs. The cell subset or site label of this sample denotes: CD45RA+CCR7+. This clonotype originated in a man aged 18-30 years in good health. Some clones in this sample may be carry-over from other donors' samples. The CDR3 amino acid sequence is: CASSASGGLGTDTQYF. The DNA is TGTGCCAGCAGCGCCAGCGGGGGGCTTGGCACAGATACGCAGTATTTT.